Following are 30 T cell receptor beta chains from one sample sequenced in a study of T cell changes during pregnancy in multiple sclerosis. Repertoires were generated with immunoSEQ multiplex PCR, while TCRdb's copy carries only in-frame clones and drops some. The sample consists of 40,000 or so clones, about nine tenths of them appearing once. This sample comprised CD8+ T cells from peripheral blood mononuclear cells, obtained in the second trimester of pregnancy. These receptors were taken from a female donor with multiple sclerosis, enrolled in a pregnancy study.

V and J are TRBV10-2 and TRBJ2-5; D unresolved. There are 14 residues in the CDR3. In germline, CDR1 is WSHSY, CDR2 SAAADI. Trimming shortened V by 3 bases and J by 2 bases, and 10 bases separated the two germline ends. This CDR3 reads CASSESANQETQYF. In nucleotides, the CDR3 is TGCGCCAGCAGTGAAAGTGCTAATCAAGAGACCCAGTACTTC.

CDR3 coding DNA: TGTGCCAGCAGCCAATTACAGGAGCCCGATGGCGAGCAGTACTTC. Protein: CASSQLQEPDGEQYF. The chain combines TRBV7-9 with TRBJ2-7; D possibly corresponds to TRBD1 (5 bases). V was clipped by 5 bases and J by 6 bases, with 20 bases between them. The CDR3 consists of 15 residues. Germline values: CDR1 SEHNR, CDR2 FQNEAQ (reference sequence).

This clone was seen once. V and J are TRBV6-5 and TRBJ2-1; no reliable D call. CDR3 size: 13 residues. The V end was cut by 7 bases, the J end by 1 base, with 8 bases between. Germline V gene lookup returns CDR1 MNHEY and CDR2 SVGAGI. The CDR3 nucleotides read TGTGCCAGCATAAGCTCTTCCTACAATGAGCAGTTCTTC. This sequence encodes CASISSSYNEQFF.

DNA for the CDR3: TGTGCCAGCAGCGGCCACGGGGGGGCAGGAGATACGCAGTATTTT. This sequence encodes CASSGHGGAGDTQYF. V is TRBV4-2 and J is TRBJ2-3; TRBD2 agrees at 8 bases. The germline V gene has CDR1 LGHNA and CDR2 YNFKEQ. J was trimmed by 5 bases and V by 5 bases; bases with no gene match: 9. CDR3 size: 15 residues.

The chain has TRBV5-1 and TRBJ1-1; 8 nucleotides match TRBD1. The CDR3 contains 16 residues. The germline V gene has CDR1 SGHRS and CDR2 YFSETQ. Trimming cost V 4 bases and J 1 base; bases outside gene matches: 9. The CDR3, as DNA: TGCGCCAGCAGCCAGGCGCCAGGGGGCCCGAACACTGAAGCTTTCTTT. Translation gives CASSQAPGGPNTEAFF.

This chain uses TRBV27 with TRBJ1-2; D is unclear. The CDR3 runs 15 residues. V shed 2 bases and J shed 0 bases, with 10 bases lying between them. CDR1 and CDR2 (germline): MNHEY, SMNVEV (reference sequence). The CDR3, as DNA: TGTGCCAGCAGTTTAACCAGAGGGTCTAACTATGGCTACACCTTC. Protein: CASSLTRGSNYGYTF.

V and J are TRBV14 and TRBJ2-1, with D unresolved. The V end lost 0 bases, the J end lost 9 bases, and 9 bases lay between the germline ends. CDR3 length: 13 amino acids. Looked up from germline, CDR1 is SGHDN and CDR2 is FVKESK. CDR3 loop: CASSQDFRSEQFF. The DNA for the CDR3 is TGTGCCAGCAGCCAAGATTTCCGGAGTGAGCAGTTCTTC. Together with reference TRBV14 and TRBJ2-1, the CDR3 gives the full variable domain: EAGVTQFPSHSVIEKGQTVTLRCDPISGHDNLYWYRRVMGKEIKFLLHFVKESKQDESGMPNNRFLAERTGGTYSTLKVQPAELEDSGVYFCASSQDFRSEQFFGPGTRLTVL.

The chain uses TRBV5-4 and TRBJ2-7; 8 bases map to TRBD2. The junction had 8 bases not matched to a gene; V was cut back by 3 bases and J by 0 bases. CDR3 length equals 16 residues. In germline, CDR1 is SGHNT, CDR2 YYREEE (reference sequence). The CDR3 reads CASSSSTGLASYEQYF. CDR3 in DNA: TGTGCCAGCAGCTCCAGTACCGGACTAGCCTCCTACGAGCAGTACTTC.

The chain links TRBV4-3 to TRBJ2-3; TRBD2 matches at 8 bases. CDR1 is LGHNA and CDR2 is YSLEER in the germline V gene. The junction had 4 bases not matched to a gene; V was cut back by 1 base and J by 4 bases. This CDR3 region has 15 residues. CDR3 nucleotide sequence: TGCGCCAGCAGCCAAGGTACAGCGGGGGCAGATACGCAGTATTTT. Encoded protein: CASSQGTAGADTQYF.

This chain joins TRBV6-4 and TRBJ2-1; TRBD2 matches 11 bases. V gave up 5 bases and J gave up 3 bases; unmatched junction bases: 6. This CDR3 spans 16 amino acids. CDR1 and CDR2 from the germline V gene are MRHNA and SNTAGT. In DNA form, the CDR3 reads TGTGCCAGCAGTCTCGAAGGGACTAGCGGCTACAATGAGCAGTTCTTC. It codes for CASSLEGTSGYNEQFF.

The genes are TRBV4-2 and TRBJ2-6, with TRBD1 as a possible D gene (6 bases). Germline assignment: CDR1 LGHNA and CDR2 YNFKEQ. CDR3 length: 16 residues. V lost 4 bases to trimming and J lost 0 bases, with 10 bases between them. In DNA form, the CDR3 reads TGTGCCAGCAGCCGGGACACCCTCTCTGGGGCCAACGTCCTGACTTTC. This codes for CASSRDTLSGANVLTF.

The chain combines TRBV4-3 with TRBJ1-2; 8 bases are a match to TRBD1. This CDR3 spans 15 amino acids. Germline lookup yields CDR1 LGHNA and CDR2 YSLEER. The trim removed 0 bases at V and 8 bases at J, leaving 8 bases unmatched. Written as DNA, the CDR3 is TGCGCCAGCAGCCAAGATGGTCAGGGGGCAGAGGGCTACACCTTC. It encodes CASSQDGQGAEGYTF.

The chain is built from TRBV19 and TRBJ2-7; TRBD1 is a possible D gene (6 bases). The CDR3 loop spans 14 amino acids. Germline V gives CDR1 LNHDA, CDR2 SQIVND (reference sequence). V dropped 5 bases and J dropped 4 bases, with 15 bases sitting between them. This chain's CDR3 is CASSLTPTGYEQYF. The CDR3 DNA reads TGTGCCAGTAGTCTGACCCCAACAGGGTACGAGCAGTACTTC.

This chain connects TRBV7-6 to TRBJ2-2; no clear D. V was clipped by 5 bases and J by 13 bases, with 14 bases between them. The CDR3 sequence is 12 residues long. Germline loops: CDR1 SGHVS, CDR2 FNYEAQ. CDR3 sequence reads: CASSQEDIGLFF. The DNA of the CDR3 is TGTGCCAGCAGCCAAGAAGACATAGGGCTGTTTTTT. Full variable domain (remainder filled in from reference TRBV7-6 and TRBJ2-2): GAGVSQSPRYKVTKRGQDVALRCDPISGHVSLYWYRQALGQGPEFLTYFNYEAQQDKSGLPNDRFSAERPEGSISTLTIQRTEQRDSAMYRCASSQEDIGLFFGEGSRLTVL.

J is TRBJ2-6 and V is TRBV29-1, with D unclear. There are 18 residues in the CDR3. Germline V CDR1 and CDR2: SQVTM, ANQGSEA. V lost 1 base, J lost 0 bases, and 16 bases lay in between. CDR3 sequence (DNA): TGCAGCGTTGAAGGGTATAGTGGTCCGCACTCTGGGGCCAACGTCCTGACTTTC. Translated, it gives CSVEGYSGPHSGANVLTF.

The chain combines TRBV6-1 with TRBJ2-7; D might be TRBD1 (6 bases). V lost 1 base, J lost 3 bases, and 13 bases lay in between. Germline CDR1 is MNHNS and CDR2 is SASEGT. The CDR3 spans 15 residues. The CDR3 DNA follows: TGTGCCAGCAGTGAAGAGGGGACAAACAACTACGAGCAGTACTTC. This translates into CASSEEGTNNYEQYF.

CDR3 residues: CASSRPGSYEQYF. CDR3 coding DNA: TGTGCCAGCAGCCGTCCGGGGTCCTACGAGCAGTACTTC. The V call is TRBV13, the J call TRBJ2-7, with TRBD2 as a possible D gene (5 bases). From germline, CDR1 is PRHDT and CDR2 FYEKMQ (reference sequence). V was cut by 5 bases and J by 1 base, with 9 bases left in between. The CDR3 sequence is 13 residues long.

The chain carries TRBV5-5 and TRBJ2-7, with 9 bases lining up with TRBD1. Germline CDR1 is SGHKS and CDR2 is YYEKEE (reference sequence). J was trimmed by 6 bases and V by 1 base; bases with no gene match: 20. This CDR3 comprises 19 residues. The CDR3 DNA sequence: TGTGCCAGCAGCTTGAGCCTCCCCAGAGGGAACAGGGGGCCCGTCGAGCAGTACTTC. Protein product: CASSLSLPRGNRGPVEQYF.

The genes are TRBV19 and TRBJ1-1; D is unresolved. V was trimmed by 3 bases and J by 4 bases, leaving 9 bases between them. The CDR3 covers 13 residues. Germline lookup yields CDR1 LNHDA and CDR2 SQIVND (reference sequence). The CDR3 DNA sequence: TGTGCCAGTAGTATGGCAGAATTCACTGAAGCTTTCTTT. Protein product: CASSMAEFTEAFF.

The sample holds a few counts of this clone. The rearrangement joins TRBV19 to TRBJ1-2; the match to TRBD1 covers 7 bases. Germline lookup yields CDR1 LNHDA and CDR2 SQIVND (reference sequence). Trimming cost V 5 bases and J 8 bases; bases outside gene matches: 5. The CDR3 has 12 amino acids. The CDR3 DNA follows: TGTGCCAGTAGTGACCCAGGGGGAGGCTACACCTTC. Residues: CASSDPGGGYTF.

This clone was observed a single time. The J gene is TRBJ2-2, the V gene TRBV6-4, with TRBD1 identical over 8 bases. V lost 3 bases to trimming and J lost 6 bases; unmatched junction nucleotides: 12. Germline V gene sequence: CDR1 MRHNA, CDR2 SNTAGT. This CDR3 region has 17 residues. CDR3 in DNA: TGTGCCAGCAGTGAGGTGGGACAGGCGGTAAAGGCCGGGGAGCTGTTTTTT. Translation gives CASSEVGQAVKAGELFF.

The chain carries TRBV7-9 and TRBJ2-3, with TRBD2 matching over 10 bases. The V gene end was trimmed by 9 bases and the J gene end by 5 bases; junction bases not matched to a gene: 8. Germline values: CDR1 SEHNR, CDR2 FQNEAQ (reference sequence). The CDR3 is 14 residues long. CDR3 nucleotide sequence: TGTGCCAGTGAGCTAGCGGGAGTCATAGATACGCAGTATTTT. Its translation is CASELAGVIDTQYF.

The CDR3, as DNA: TGTGCCAGCAGCTACGACACACTAGCCAAAAACATTCAGTACTTC. Amino acid sequence: CASSYDTLAKNIQYF. V gene TRBV7-8 combines with J gene TRBJ2-4; D is unclear. This CDR3 is 15 amino acids long. Looked up from germline, CDR1 is SGHVS and CDR2 is FQNEAQ. The V end lost 4 bases, the J end lost 0 bases, and 10 bases lay between the germline ends.

This chain uses TRBV9 with TRBJ1-2, with D perhaps matching TRBD1 (6 bases). The CDR3 length is 12 residues. V was clipped by 3 bases and J by 5 bases, with 8 bases between them. The germline gives CDR1 SGDLS, CDR2 YYNGEE. CDR3 residues: CASSAQGYGYTF. CDR3 nucleotide sequence: TGTGCCAGCAGCGCCCAGGGGTATGGCTACACCTTC. Using reference TRBV9 and TRBJ1-2 for the parts outside the CDR3, the full variable domain is DSGVTQTPKHLITATGQRVTLRCSPRSGDLSVYWYQQSLDQGLQFLIQYYNGEERAKGNILERFSAQQFPDLHSELNLSSLELGDSALYFCASSAQGYGYTFGSGTRLTVV.

The chain recombines TRBV5-1 with TRBJ1-1, with unresolved D. The CDR3 length is 14 residues. The V gene lost 4 bases and the J gene lost 5 bases, with 15 bases spanning the gap. Germline V gene lookup returns CDR1 SGHRS and CDR2 YFSETQ. CDR3 bases: TGCGCCAGCAGCCCGACCGATAGGGAGACTGAAGCTTTCTTT. It encodes CASSPTDRETEAFF.

The chain uses TRBV7-9 and TRBJ1-2, with D possibly TRBD1 on 6 matching bases. The V end was cut by 0 bases, the J end by 0 bases, with 11 bases between. CDR1 is SEHNR and CDR2 is FQNEAQ in the germline V gene (reference sequence). The CDR3 totals 16 residues. The CDR3 DNA is TGTGCCAGCAGCTTAGCGGAACAGGGTTCTAACTATGGCTACACCTTC. This codes for CASSLAEQGSNYGYTF.

The chain has TRBV5-6 and TRBJ2-1; 8 bases map to TRBD1. In germline, CDR1 is SGHDT, CDR2 YYEEEE. Unmatched junction bases numbered 6, after V lost 0 bases and J lost 7 bases. This CDR3 comprises 15 residues. CDR3 loop: CASSLDQGAVNEQFF. The CDR3 coding sequence is TGTGCCAGCAGCTTGGATCAGGGGGCCGTTAATGAGCAGTTCTTC.

The gene calls are TRBV7-8 and TRBJ2-7, with D possibly TRBD2 on 5 matching bases. The CDR3 runs to 15 residues. V lost 1 base, J lost 3 bases, and 13 bases lay in between. Per germline, CDR1 SGHVS and CDR2 FQNEAQ. CDR3: CASSLVAGGHYEQYF. The CDR3, as DNA: TGTGCCAGCAGCTTAGTTGCGGGCGGTCACTACGAGCAGTACTTC.

This CDR3 is CASSGSGIAGELFF. The CDR3 nucleotides are TGTGCCAGTAGTGGAAGCGGGATCGCCGGGGAGCTGTTTTTT. V usage is TRBV19 and J usage is TRBJ2-2; the match to TRBD2 covers 7 bases. This CDR3 comprises 14 residues. Germline CDR1 and CDR2: LNHDA and SQIVND (reference sequence). Trimming at V came to 5 bases and at J to 6 bases, leaving 6 bases not matched to a gene.

This clone was seen a single time. CDR3 in amino acids: CASSLFILADNEQFF. The CDR3 coding sequence is TGCGCCAGCAGCCTATTCATACTAGCGGATAATGAGCAGTTCTTC. This chain joins TRBV4-1 and TRBJ2-1; 8 bases are a match to TRBD2. V lost 4 bases and J lost 7; bases outside the gene matches: 9. CDR3 length: 15 amino acids. Germline V gives CDR1 MGHRA, CDR2 YSYEKL.